The entry below gives a single TCR beta chain sequence along with its context. This clonotype was picked up many times. No cognate antigen has been identified for it. Qualities for individual bases were not recorded, and no much larger clone is one base off. For repertoire sequencing, TCR beta CDR3 regions were amplified from RNA transcripts. A first-round RT-PCR used HTBI primers with the Qiagen OneStep RT-PCR kit, followed by a second-round multiplex PCR, size selection and purification. Sequencing of the libraries was carried out on an Illumina HiSeq2000 in paired-end mode with 100 bp reads. Under the source paper's analysis protocol: SOAPnuke was used to process the reads, throwing out any read that had adapters, had uncalled bases, had a mean Phred below 15, or lacked an exact constant-primer or identifier match. COPE v1.2.5 was used to merge the high-quality paired reads. Each unique nucleotide sequence was treated as a clonotype, and MiTCR v1.1 was used to align the clonotypes to the IMGT TRB V, D and J references. Analysis was restricted to V-J combinations with a frequency above 0.0001, which covered roughly 99% of repertoires. For each V-J combination, a TCR clonal expansion and chaos score was defined as the ratio of F50 clonal expansion to chaos observed in the TCRdist matrix. Welch's t-statistics and random forest were used to narrow the features down to 13 V-J combinations, which were then fed into a naive Bayes classifier. Thyroid-blood repertoire similarity was quantified with the Morisita-Horn index. Using fastp trimming at Q25 and MiXCR clonotype assembly, TCRdb reanalyzed the public sequencing data and kept in-frame beta chains. CDR3 protein sequences are deduplicated, and each keeps its most common genes and DNA. The V and J calls come from TCRdb's annotation, not from the publication. The sample data list nearly 400,000 distinct CDR3 sequences, and 15% to 20% of these were observed just once. The top ten constitute 1.5% to 2% of the sample.

CDR1 and CDR2 are drawn from the germline V gene: SQVTM, ANQGSEA. Unmatched junction bases come to 6, with V trimmed by 4 bases and J by 4 bases. There are 13 amino acids in the CDR3, from cysteine to phenylalanine inclusive. Only CDR3 DNA remains: 39 bases, in frame from the first base. The data were taken from a study of Graves' ophthalmopathy and Graves' hyperthyroidism (dated by TCRdb to the late 2010s). General notes on the study: Peripheral blood was collected before any treatment was given, at the time of initial diagnosis. TCR beta repertoire signatures were used to distinguish Graves' ophthalmopathy from Graves' hyperthyroidism and to predict progression to ophthalmopathy. In total, 135 blood samples were TCR-sequenced: approximately 42 ophthalmopathy, over 70 hyperthyroidism and 17 hyperthyroidism-to-ophthalmopathy patients. To explore V-J signatures that distinguish ophthalmopathy from hyperthyroidism, a discovery set of roughly 98 patients was enrolled, made up of approximately 45 with ophthalmopathy and under 65 with stable hyperthyroidism. For independent validation, a separate cohort was made up of 18 hyperthyroidism patients plus 17 patients who later progressed from hyperthyroidism to ophthalmopathy. T-cell repertoires of thyroid tissue and blood were compared in over 5 hyperthyroidism patients. Following sample collection, hyperthyroidism patients were given methimazole at a starting dose of 30 mg daily, and ophthalmopathy patients were given high-dose intravenous methylprednisolone. The approximately 98 discovery patients were randomly divided into training and test sets at a 7:3 ratio. The study at large found these results: Most expanded thyroid clonotypes with a frequency above 0.001 also appeared in blood, which suggests that blood repertoires may reflect the immune response in the thyroid. No statistical method was used to set the sample size in advance, and the investigators knew which group each participant was assigned to. In validation, the model predicted ophthalmopathy progression with roughly 68% sensitivity and around 72% specificity; 12 predicted patients were CT-confirmed with GO in a median of 6.5 months. Ophthalmopathy was separated from stable hyperthyroidism by the 13-signature model with about 90% sensitivity and about 83% specificity in cross-validation and with 80%/75% in the test set.

Ophthalmopathy patients were characterized by moderately to severely active disease, a Clinical Activity Score of at least 3, a NOSPECS grade of at least 4, and a disease duration under 3 months. Patients with other autoimmune diseases, uncontrolled infections, pregnancy or lactation were excluded from the study. Diagnosis was based on clinical symptoms, serum thyroxine, TRAb, thyroid ultrasound and orbital computed tomography. Using Ficoll-Paque density gradient centrifugation, PBMCs were isolated from over 8.5 ml of fresh peripheral blood. Total RNA was extracted with Trizol reagent and quality-checked on an Agilent 2100 Bioanalyzer.

The source of this sequence is a woman aged 18-30 years with Graves' ophthalmopathy. Donor details come from another sample of the same person, matched by shared clones. Recombination joined TRBV29-1 with TRBJ2-5; 7 junctional bases match TRBD2. Sample: peripheral blood. In nucleotides, the sequence is TGCAGCGTTGGTCTGGTAGCGGGAGAGACCCAGTACTTC. Translation gives CSVGLVAGETQYF. The CDR3, completed at both ends by the reference TRBV29-1 and TRBJ2-5 genes, gives the full variable domain SAVISQKPSRDICQRGTSLTIQCQVDSQVTMMFWYRQQPGQSLTLIATANQGSEATYESGFVIDKFPISRPNLTFSTLTVSNMSPEDSSIYLCSVGLVAGETQYFGPGTRLLVL.